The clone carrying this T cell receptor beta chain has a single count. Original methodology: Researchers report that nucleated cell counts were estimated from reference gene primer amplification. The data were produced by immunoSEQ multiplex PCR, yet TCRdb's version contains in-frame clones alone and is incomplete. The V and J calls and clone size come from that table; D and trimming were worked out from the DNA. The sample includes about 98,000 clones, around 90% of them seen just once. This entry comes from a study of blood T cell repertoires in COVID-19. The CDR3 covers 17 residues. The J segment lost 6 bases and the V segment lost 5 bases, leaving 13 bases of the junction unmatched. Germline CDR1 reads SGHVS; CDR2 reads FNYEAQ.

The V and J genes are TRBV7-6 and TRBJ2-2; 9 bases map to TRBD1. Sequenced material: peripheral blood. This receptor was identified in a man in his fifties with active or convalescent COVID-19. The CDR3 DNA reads TGTGCCAGCAGCGTTACAGGGGGCGGTCTGCCCGCCGGGGAGCTGTTTTTT. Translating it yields CASSVTGGGLPAGELFF.